The 8 T cell receptor beta chains below were found in one sample sequenced in a study of control samples from healthy donors and cancer patients. Sequencing used immunoSEQ multiplex PCR; TCRdb keeps in-frame clones, though not all of them. This repertoire shows some 99,000 clones, roughly 90% found once; its top ten account for about 16%. Material for sequencing was blood. The origin of the receptors is a woman between 50 and 59 years old in good health.

The chain is built from TRBV5-1 and TRBJ2-1; TRBD1 agrees at 9 bases. CDR3 length: 16 residues. Looked up from germline, CDR1 is SGHRS and CDR2 is YFSETQ. V lost 1 base and J lost 5; bases outside the gene matches: 7. Here the CDR3 DNA reads TGCGCCAGCAGCTTGTTTCAGGGACAGGGAAACAATGAGCAGTTCTTC. Translated, it gives CASSLFQGQGNNEQFF.

The CDR3 DNA reads as TGTGCCAGTAGTATTGGCTCTCTCGTAGGGACCAATAATTCACCCCTCCACTTT. It encodes CASSIGSLVGTNNSPLHF. The genes are TRBV19 and TRBJ1-6; D may be TRBD1 (5 bases). Between the trimmed V and J ends, which lost 3 bases and 5 bases, there was a span of 20 bases. The length of the CDR3 is 18 residues. The germline V gene has CDR1 LNHDA and CDR2 SQIVND (reference sequence).

This rearrangement joins TRBV7-6 to TRBJ2-2; 9 nucleotides agree with TRBD2. The germline V gene encodes CDR1 SGHVS and CDR2 FNYEAQ. The CDR3 consists of 13 residues. Trimming at V came to 7 bases and at J to 6 bases, leaving 3 bases not matched to a gene. The CDR3 loop is CASNVAGAGELFF. CDR3 nucleotides: TGTGCCAGCAACGTAGCGGGAGCCGGGGAGCTGTTTTTT.

Notes on this clone: Germline is not matched at one junction end, which may reflect a read error. As DNA, the CDR3 is TGTGCCGGCAGACCCCATCGGGAGGGTGGCTACACCTTC. Translation: CAGRPHREGGYTF. The rearrangement uses TRBV6-5 and TRBJ1-2, with D unclear. Germline lookup yields CDR1 MNHEY and CDR2 SVGAGI. This CDR3 is 13 amino acids long.

This chain connects TRBV7-3 to TRBJ2-2; TRBD2 agrees at 7 bases. Germline lookup yields CDR1 SGHTA and CDR2 FQGTGA. The CDR3 contains 14 residues. With 5 bases clipped from V and 6 bases from J, the junction kept 6 bases outside the gene matches. The CDR3 loop is CASSPGGLAGELFF. DNA for the CDR3: TGTGCCAGCAGCCCCGGGGGGTTGGCCGGGGAGCTGTTTTTT.

The gene calls are TRBV24-1 and TRBJ2-5, with D possibly TRBD2 on 7 matching bases. Germline CDR1 KGHDR, CDR2 SFDVKD. Trimming removed 5 bases at V and 0 bases at J, with 12 bases between. The CDR3 is 15 residues long. As DNA, the CDR3 is TGTGCCACCAGTGGCGGGGGCCCGTACCAAGAGACCCAGTACTTC. Amino acid sequence: CATSGGGPYQETQYF.

The rearrangement links TRBV11-2 to TRBJ1-3; 11 nucleotides agree with TRBD1. The junction had 2 bases not matched to a gene; V was cut back by 3 bases and J by 4 bases. Germline CDR1 reads SGHAT; CDR2 reads FQNNGV. The CDR3 sequence is 15 residues long. The DNA of the CDR3 is TGTGCCAGCAGCTTGGACAGGGGGCCGGGAAACACCATATATTTT. Its translation: CASSLDRGPGNTIYF.

The chain combines TRBV7-7 with TRBJ2-5; 10 positions match TRBD1. After removal of 3 bases from V and 4 bases from J, the junction contained 5 bases not matched to a gene. Germline loops: CDR1 SSHAT, CDR2 FNYEAQ (reference sequence). The CDR3 is 15 amino acids. CDR3 DNA: TGTGCCAGCAGCTTGACCCGGACAGGGGGAGAGACCCAGTACTTC. It translates to CASSLTRTGGETQYF.